The 19 T cell receptor beta chains below were found in one sample sequenced in a study of T cells in Graves' hyperthyroidism and ophthalmopathy. Amplification yielded TCR beta CDR3 regions, with RNA transcripts as the source. The HTBI primer set drove a first-round RT-PCR of the TCR CDR3. TCRdb ran MiXCR on the multiplex PCR reads and lists one entry per CDR3 protein. In the table there are some 180,000 distinct CDR3 sequences, 15% to 20% of which are singletons. The sequenced material came from blood. These receptor sequences come from a woman between 45 and 65 years old with Graves' hyperthyroidism.

The chain carries TRBV28 and TRBJ2-1; 10 bases fit TRBD2. The J segment lost 5 bases and the V segment lost 5 bases, leaving 6 bases of the junction unmatched. This CDR3 is 15 amino acids long. The germline CDR1 and CDR2 sequences are MDHEN and SYDVKM. The chain's CDR3 is CASSPWTSGHNEQFF. The CDR3 nucleotides read TGTGCCAGCAGTCCTTGGACTAGCGGTCACAATGAGCAGTTCTTC.

The table lists this clonotype with many counts. V gene TRBV7-9 combines with J gene TRBJ2-3; D assignment may be TRBD1 or TRBD2 (5 bases each). Per germline, CDR1 SEHNR and CDR2 FQNEAQ (reference sequence). V gave up 5 bases and J gave up 2 bases, with 20 bases separating them. This CDR3 is built from 17 residues. CDR3 sequence (DNA): TGTGCCAGCAGCCCCGGGATGTTAGGGGCTGACACAGATACGCAGTATTTT. Translated, it gives CASSPGMLGADTDTQYF.

The sample holds many counts of this clonotype. The rearrangement joins TRBV28 to TRBJ1-1, with D perhaps matching TRBD1 (5 bases). The ends were cut back, 3 bases at V and 1 base at J, with 6 bases in the middle. The CDR3 is 13 amino acids. Germline assignment: CDR1 MDHEN and CDR2 SYDVKM. CDR3 protein: CASSFRENTEAFF. The DNA of the CDR3 is TGTGCCAGCAGTTTCAGGGAGAACACTGAAGCTTTCTTT.

At least ten counts were recorded for this clonotype. The rearrangement joins TRBV7-7 to TRBJ2-2; TRBD2 matches at 10 bases. CDR1 and CDR2 (germline): SSHAT, FNYEAQ (reference sequence). This CDR3 contains 14 residues. The CDR3 DNA reads as TGTGCTAGCGGGCTAGCGGGGGAAACCGGGGAGCTGTTTTTT. Its translation: CASGLAGETGELFF.

V is TRBV12-3 or TRBV12-4 and J is TRBJ1-2, with 7 nucleotides matching TRBD1. This CDR3 is built from 17 residues. Trimming at V came to 5 bases and at J to 3 bases, leaving 15 bases not matched to a gene. This CDR3 reads CASSHELLGQEDYGYTF. In nucleotides, the CDR3 is TGTGCCAGCAGTCACGAATTATTAGGACAGGAGGACTATGGCTACACCTTC.

The sample holds many counts of this clonotype. The chain's CDR3 is CASRTGSGELFF. Written as DNA, the CDR3 is TGTGCCAGCAGGACGGGGTCCGGGGAGCTGTTTTTT. The chain links TRBV6-1 to TRBJ2-2; D perhaps matches TRBD2 (5 bases). The germline V gene has CDR1 MNHNS and CDR2 SASEGT. The CDR3 totals 12 residues. Trimming took 6 bases from V and 6 from J, leaving 8 bases between them.

This clonotype has at least ten counts. The V gene is TRBV18, the J gene TRBJ2-7; the match to TRBD1 covers 11 bases. There are 16 residues in the CDR3. After removal of 3 bases from V and 0 bases from J, the junction contained 4 bases not matched to a gene. The germline CDR1 and CDR2 sequences are KGHSH and LQKENI. The CDR3 DNA follows: TGTGCCAGCTCACCTTACGGGACAGGGGGCTCCTACGAGCAGTACTTC. It translates to CASSPYGTGGSYEQYF. The entire variable domain, with the rest obtained from reference TRBV18 and TRBJ2-7, is as follows: NAGVMQNPRHLVRRRGQEARLRCSPMKGHSHVYWYRQLPEEGLKFMVYLQKENIIDESGMPKERFSAEFPKEGPSILRIQQVVRGDSAAYFCASSPYGTGGSYEQYFGPGTRLTVT.

This clonotype turned up a few times. The rearrangement links TRBV5-1 to TRBJ2-3; tentative D call: TRBD1 (6 bases). From germline, CDR1 is SGHRS and CDR2 YFSETQ. Trimming took off 1 base at V and 5 bases at J, with 11 bases between the two ends. This CDR3 is built from 14 residues. For the CDR3, the DNA is TGCGCCAGCAGCTTGAAGGCAGGGGAAGATACGCAGTATTTT. It codes for CASSLKAGEDTQYF.

This clonotype has a handful of counts. The gene calls are TRBV19 and TRBJ1-2; D is ambiguous. Germline lookup yields CDR1 LNHDA and CDR2 SQIVND (reference sequence). The CDR3 length is 13 residues. V lost 3 bases, J lost 3 bases, and 8 bases lay in between. The CDR3 DNA reads TGTGCCAGTAGTATTGATGTCTACTATGGCTACACCTTC. Its translation: CASSIDVYYGYTF.

This clonotype was counted many times. The chain uses TRBV3-1 and TRBJ2-1, with D unclear. The CDR3 has 13 amino acids. The V gene lost 5 bases and the J gene lost 9 bases, with 14 bases spanning the gap. Germline CDR1 and CDR2: LGHDT and YNNKEL (reference sequence). The CDR3 sequence: CASSLVRDLEQFF. The CDR3 DNA reads as TGTGCCAGCAGCTTAGTAAGGGATCTTGAGCAGTTCTTC.

The rearrangement uses TRBV7-2 and TRBJ2-1; D remains ambiguous. Trimming took off 1 base at V and 8 bases at J, with 9 bases between the two ends. This CDR3 comprises 13 residues. Germline values: CDR1 SGHTA, CDR2 FQGNSA. CDR3 amino acids: CASSLEGNHEQFF. CDR3 in DNA: TGTGCCAGCAGCTTAGAAGGCAATCATGAGCAGTTCTTC.

This clonotype has ten or more counts. V is TRBV5-1 and J is TRBJ1-4; the D is unclear. Germline V lookup: CDR1 SGHRS, CDR2 YFSETQ. The CDR3 has 15 amino acids. V lost 4 bases to trimming and J lost 0 bases, with 10 bases between them. The CDR3 reads CASSPNVPTNEKLFF. In DNA form, the CDR3 reads TGCGCCAGCAGCCCCAACGTCCCAACTAATGAAAAACTGTTTTTT. Using reference TRBV5-1 and TRBJ1-4 for the parts outside the CDR3, the full variable domain is KAGVTQTPRYLIKTRGQQVTLSCSPISGHRSVSWYQQTPGQGLQFLFEYFSETQRNKGNFPGRFSGRQFSNSRSEMNVSTLELGDSALYLCASSPNVPTNEKLFFGSGTQLSVL.

In the case of this clonotype: This may come from a read error, since a much larger clone is one base off. The CDR3 DNA is TGTGCCAGCAGCTCGTGGCTCTCCTCAGATGCGCAGTATTTT. It is translated as CASSSWLSSDAQYF. The chain combines TRBV7-6 with TRBJ2-3; D not certain. Germline values: CDR1 SGHVS, CDR2 FNYEAQ. This CDR3 region has 14 residues.

This clonotype was seen a few times. The CDR3 bases are TGTGCCAGCAGCCGGGGGGGGGCGAACACTGAAGCTTTCTTT. It yields the protein CASSRGGANTEAFF. The chain uses TRBV4-2 and TRBJ1-1; maybe TRBD1 (6 bases). The germline V gene encodes CDR1 LGHNA and CDR2 YNFKEQ. Deletions cut 4 bases from V and 1 base from J, with 10 bases between. CDR3 length: 14 residues.

The chain joins TRBV28 to TRBJ2-3; 7 nucleotides line up with TRBD1. V shed 6 bases and J 4 bases; nucleotides not matched to a gene: 7. The CDR3 covers 14 residues. The germline V gene encodes CDR1 MDHEN and CDR2 SYDVKM. The CDR3 sequence is CASRLQGTSDTQYF. The CDR3 DNA is TGTGCCAGCAGGTTACAGGGGACGTCAGATACGCAGTATTTT.

The sample holds many counts of this clonotype. This chain connects TRBV15 to TRBJ2-4, with D maybe TRBD2 (7 bases). Germline lookup yields CDR1 LNHNV and CDR2 YYDKDF (reference sequence). This CDR3 region has 15 residues. Trimming removed 7 bases from V and 7 bases from J, with 20 bases in between. The CDR3 nucleotides read TGTGCCACCACTACCTGGGGGGGGGGCCAGAACATTCAGTACTTC. It is translated as CATTTWGGGQNIQYF.

This clonotype was seen many times. The CDR3 DNA follows: TGCAGCGTTGAAGATTCTTGGACAGGGGGCCTACCTGAGCAGTTCTTC. It yields the protein CSVEDSWTGGLPEQFF. The chain has TRBV29-1 and TRBJ2-1, with 11 bases fitting TRBD1. This CDR3 contains 16 residues. V gave up 0 bases and J gave up 9 bases; unmatched junction bases: 10. Germline-derived CDR1 and CDR2 are SQVTM and ANQGSEA.

This clonotype was counted ten times or more. The chain combines TRBV6-1 with TRBJ2-3, with D tentatively TRBD2 (6 bases). The CDR3 has 16 residues. Germline V lookup: CDR1 MNHNS, CDR2 SASEGT. V shed 5 bases and J shed 3 bases, with 18 bases lying between them. The CDR3 loop is CASSLVLGGETDTQYF. CDR3 in DNA: TGTGCCAGCAGTTTGGTGTTGGGCGGGGAGACAGATACGCAGTATTTT.

This clonotype appeared a single time. The chain carries TRBV28 and TRBJ2-1; tentatively, D is TRBD2 (5 bases). V lost 6 bases and J lost 2, with 17 bases in between. This CDR3 spans 16 amino acids. Looked up from germline, CDR1 is MDHEN and CDR2 is SYDVKM. The CDR3, as DNA: TGTGCCAGCAGCCCTCCCCCCGGGGTCCCCTACAATGAGCAGTTCTTC. Translating it yields CASSPPPGVPYNEQFF.